This T cell receptor (beta chain) was documented in a study of blood T cell repertoires in COVID-19. Clones were read by immunoSEQ multiplex PCR, and TCRdb kept only the in-frame ones, dropping some. The sample includes approximately 290,000 clones, about 85% seen only once; the top ten take 0.75% to 0.95%. The CDR3 is 15 amino acids. Trimming pared 0 bases from V and 2 bases from J, leaving 11 bases between. Germline V gene data show CDR1 as SGDLS and CDR2 as YYNGEE. The origin of this receptor is a human donor with COVID-19, enrolled during active disease. The donor label of this sample is uncertain. Material: peripheral blood. The chain is built from TRBV9 and TRBJ1-1; D is undetermined. The CDR3 DNA reads as TGTGCCAGCAGCGTAGGTCTGGCACATAACACTGAAGCTTTCTTT. It codes for CASSVGLAHNTEAFF.